The 20 T cell receptor beta chains listed next were all sequenced from one sample in a study of OX40 agonist ivuxolimab in advanced cancers. Profiled with immunoSEQ multiplex PCR; TCRdb holds only in-frame clones, not every one. In the table there are just over 95,000 clones, 90% of which are singletons. This sample comprised CD4+ or CD8+ T cells sorted from blood, obtained in a trial of the OX40 agonist ivuxolimab. The receptors were gathered from an adult with an advanced solid tumor such as melanoma, head and neck, liver or kidney cancer.

CDR3 amino acids: CASSEQTDPLVYGYTF. The CDR3 bases are TGCGCCAGCAGCGAACAAACAGATCCCCTCGTCTATGGCTACACCTTC. V is TRBV5-1 and J is TRBJ1-2; D is ambiguous. Germline loops: CDR1 SGHRS, CDR2 YFSETQ. The CDR3 sequence is 16 residues long. V was pared by 4 bases and J by 4 bases, with 20 bases between.

The V gene is TRBV7-2, the J gene TRBJ2-7; TRBD2 is a possible D gene (7 bases). The germline V gene has CDR1 SGHTA and CDR2 FQGNSA. V was trimmed by 2 bases and J by 6 bases, leaving 17 bases between them. This CDR3 has 15 residues. The CDR3 nucleotides read TGTGCCAGCAGCTTATCGGGGGGCTTACCATCCGAGCAGTACTTC. Translating it yields CASSLSGGLPSEQYF.

V usage is TRBV6-5 and J usage is TRBJ2-1; D possibly corresponds to TRBD2 (6 bases). V dropped 6 bases and J dropped 3 bases, with 15 bases sitting between them. The germline gives CDR1 MNHEY, CDR2 SVGAGI. The CDR3 is made up of 15 amino acids. CDR3 loop: CASRLKRGSYNEQFF. CDR3 in DNA: TGTGCCAGCAGACTCAAACGGGGGAGCTACAATGAGCAGTTCTTC.

The V and J genes are TRBV5-5 and TRBJ2-7; 7 bases agree with TRBD2. This CDR3 is 15 amino acids long. Losses at the gene ends were 4 bases for V and 3 bases for J; bases not matched to a gene: 10. Germline loops: CDR1 SGHKS, CDR2 YYEKEE (reference sequence). CDR3 sequence reads: CASSRSTSLGYEQYF. CDR3 coding DNA: TGTGCCAGCAGCCGTTCGACTAGCTTAGGCTACGAGCAGTACTTC.

This clone appeared once. The chain joins TRBV14 to TRBJ2-1; 12 nucleotides agree with TRBD2. This CDR3 comprises 14 residues. V lost 8 bases to trimming and J lost 4 bases; unmatched junction nucleotides: 3. CDR1 is SGHDN and CDR2 is FVKESK in the germline V gene. The CDR3 bases are TGTGCCAGCCAGCTAGCGGGGGGGTACAATGAGCAGTTCTTC. This translates into CASQLAGGYNEQFF.

The chain recombines TRBV28 with TRBJ2-5; 9 bases fit TRBD2. TRBJ2-7 explains the end of the DNA better; the J call may be wrong. The CDR3 runs to 16 residues. Germline-derived CDR1 and CDR2 are MDHEN and SYDVKM. The CDR3 spells CASRGEPGTSSDEQYF. The CDR3 region has the DNA TGTGCCAGCAGGGGAGAACCCGGGACTAGCAGCGACGAGCAGTACTTC.

V usage is TRBV6-5 and J usage is TRBJ2-7, with D unresolved. With 5 bases removed from V and 0 bases from J, the gap between germline ends came to 14 bases. Per the germline V gene, CDR1 is MNHEY and CDR2 is SVGAGI. The CDR3 runs 15 residues. CDR3 coding DNA: TGTGCCAGCAGTCTCAATCGTGATAGCTCCTACGAGCAGTACTTC. Translation: CASSLNRDSSYEQYF.

The gene calls are TRBV30 and TRBJ2-7; 13 bases map to TRBD2. The CDR3 extends over 15 amino acids. V shed 4 bases and J 2 bases; nucleotides not matched to a gene: 5. Germline V gene lookup returns CDR1 GTSNPN and CDR2 SVGIG (reference sequence). The CDR3 nucleotides read TGTGCCTGGACCCAGGGACTAGCGGGACCCTACGAGCAGTACTTC. It codes for CAWTQGLAGPYEQYF.

This chain uses TRBV7-2 with TRBJ2-5, with D unclear. Germline V gene data show CDR1 as SGHTA and CDR2 as FQGNSA. This CDR3 has 11 amino acids. Trimming shortened V by 1 base and J by 7 bases, and 4 bases separated the two germline ends. The CDR3 DNA reads TGTGCCAGCAGCTTAGGGGGGACCCAGTACTTC. Its protein is CASSLGGTQYF.

In its sample, this clone was seen a few times. The J gene is TRBJ1-2, the V gene TRBV9; TRBD1 matches at 12 bases. Germline V CDR1 and CDR2: SGDLS, YYNGEE. The trim removed 6 bases at V and 7 bases at J, leaving 7 bases unmatched. The CDR3 spans 14 residues. This chain's CDR3 is CASTQGQGASGYTF. CDR3 nucleotide sequence: TGTGCCAGCACGCAGGGACAGGGGGCAAGTGGCTACACCTTC.

The rearrangement joins TRBV28 to TRBJ1-1, with unresolved D. Trimming took off 5 bases at V and 5 bases at J, with 15 bases between the two ends. The CDR3 is 14 residues long. Germline V gene sequence: CDR1 MDHEN, CDR2 SYDVKM. CDR3 nucleotides: TGTGCCAGCAGTCCAGAACCGCGGGGTACTGAAGCTTTCTTT. This encodes CASSPEPRGTEAFF. Together with reference TRBV28 and TRBJ1-1, the CDR3 gives the full variable domain: DVKVTQSSRYLVKRTGEKVFLECVQDMDHENMFWYRQDPGLGLRLIYFSYDVKMKEKGDIPEGYSVSREKKERFSLILESASTNQTSMYLCASSPEPRGTEAFFGQGTRLTVV.

J is TRBJ1-3 and V is TRBV28; TRBD1 is a possible D gene (6 bases). CDR1 is MDHEN and CDR2 is SYDVKM in the germline V gene. The ends were cut back, 1 base at V and 4 bases at J, with 14 bases in the middle. There are 16 residues in the CDR3. CDR3 bases: TGTGCCAGCAGTTTATTTACAGGGACGCTCGGAAACACCATATATTTT. As protein: CASSLFTGTLGNTIYF.

The DNA of the CDR3 is TGTGCCAGCAGCTTAGGGACAGGGGGGGTCCCCGGGGAGCTGTTTTTT. Residues: CASSLGTGGVPGELFF. The rearrangement links TRBV7-2 to TRBJ2-2; TRBD1 agrees at 10 bases. Per germline, CDR1 SGHTA and CDR2 FQGNSA. V shed 1 base, J shed 6 bases, and the junction held 5 bases outside the gene matches. This CDR3 region has 16 residues. Combining the CDR3 with reference TRBV7-2 and TRBJ2-2 gives the whole variable domain GAGVSQSPSNKVTEKGKDVELRCDPISGHTALYWYRQSLGQGLEFLIYFQGNSAPDKSGLPSDRFSAERTGGSVSTLTIQRTQQEDSAVYLCASSLGTGGVPGELFFGEGSRLTVL.

The rearrangement joins TRBV9 to TRBJ2-7; D is possibly TRBD1 (5 bases). The CDR3 is made up of 16 amino acids. CDR1 is SGDLS, CDR2 YYNGEE, per germline. V was cut by 3 bases and J by 3 bases, with 19 bases left in between. CDR3 residues: CASSADVGALGYEQYF. CDR3 nucleotides: TGTGCCAGCAGCGCGGACGTTGGGGCCTTGGGCTACGAGCAGTACTTC.

V usage is TRBV30 and J usage is TRBJ2-7, with D maybe TRBD2 (6 bases). Trimming left V 5 bases short and J 7 bases short, with 21 bases between. Germline assignment: CDR1 GTSNPN and CDR2 SVGIG (reference sequence). The CDR3 consists of 14 residues. CDR3 nucleotides: TGTGCCTGGCGAAGGGCGCGGGAAGGGTGGGAGCAGTACTTC. Translating it yields CAWRRAREGWEQYF.

The chain combines TRBV6-1 with TRBJ2-7; no clear D. Germline loops: CDR1 MNHNS, CDR2 SASEGT. This CDR3 comprises 13 residues. V lost 3 bases, J lost 3 bases, and 9 bases lay in between. The CDR3 protein is CASSESRNYEQYF. The CDR3 nucleotides are TGTGCCAGCAGTGAGTCCCGAAACTACGAGCAGTACTTC.

The chain carries TRBV19 and TRBJ1-1; 8 positions agree with TRBD1. V was pared by 4 bases and J by 6 bases, with 4 bases of the junction left unmatched. The length of the CDR3 is 13 residues. Germline assignment: CDR1 LNHDA and CDR2 SQIVND (reference sequence). This CDR3 is CASSNRGFAEAFF. CDR3 nucleotides: TGTGCCAGTAGTAACAGGGGGTTCGCTGAAGCTTTCTTT.

Written as DNA, the CDR3 is TGTGCCAGCAACAAACGGGAGAGCTCCTACAATGAGCAGTTCTTC. Amino acids: CASNKRESSYNEQFF. V is TRBV11-2 and J is TRBJ2-1, with D perhaps TRBD2 (6 bases). V was trimmed by 7 bases and J by 0 bases, leaving 13 bases between them. CDR3 length: 15 residues. In germline, CDR1 is SGHAT, CDR2 FQNNGV.

J is TRBJ2-7 and V is TRBV6-1; no firm D call. The germline CDR1 and CDR2 sequences are MNHNS and SASEGT. The CDR3 extends over 14 amino acids. V was shortened by 3 bases and J by 0 bases, with 9 bases between the two germline ends. The CDR3 DNA follows: TGTGCCAGCAGTGATCGGGCAGTCTCCTACGAGCAGTACTTC. The encoded protein is CASSDRAVSYEQYF.

The CDR3 DNA reads as TGCAGCGTTACCACACCCCCAAGCTCCTACGAGCAGTACTTC. Translated, it gives CSVTTPPSSYEQYF. The chain combines TRBV29-1 with TRBJ2-7; D not resolved. The germline V gene has CDR1 SQVTM and CDR2 ANQGSEA. V shed 5 bases and J shed 0 bases, with 14 bases lying between them. CDR3 length: 14 residues.